The clone carrying this TCR beta chain was detected only a few times. Antigen unknown. Quantitative barcoded 5'-RACE was used to prepare TCR beta libraries. TCRdb used MiXCR to reprocess the 5' RACE reads, holding one entry per CDR3 protein. The sample shows 500,000 or so distinct CDR3 sequences, about 5.4% of them seen only once. The sample comes from a study of CD8 T cells in ankylosing spondylitis. Overall study results and limits: The authors reported significant enrichment of disease-linked clones in matched ankylosing spondylitis synovial fluid. Typical of ankylosing spondylitis blood, it appeared, was a TCR beta motif of fewer than ten highly homologous variants. Certain motif variants had earlier appeared in reactive arthritis synovial fluid and blood. In peripheral blood, disease-linked CD8+ clones occurred at relatively low frequencies.

V lost 2 bases, J lost 3 bases, and 9 bases lay in between. This CDR3 comprises 13 residues. Germline V gene data show CDR1 as SGHDT and CDR2 as YYEEEE. This sequence joins TRBV5-6 and TRBJ2-7; the D is unclear. The sequence came from a male donor with ankylosing spondylitis. The specimen was blood, either unsorted or a sorted T cell fraction (not recorded which). The CDR3, as DNA: TGTGCCAGCAGCTTCGGACCGCACTACGAGCAGTACTTC. Amino acids: CASSFGPHYEQYF.